Each of the 17 T cell receptor beta chains below was sequenced from the same sample in a study of T cell responses to AZD1222 COVID-19 vaccine. The method was immunoSEQ multiplex PCR; TCRdb's version includes in-frame clones alone and lacks a portion of them. Of about 99,000 clones listed, about nine tenths are singletons. The specimen was peripheral blood, collected on day 0 of AZD1222 vaccination. These TCRs come from an adult in good health.

The sample holds a few counts of this clone. V gene TRBV10-3 combines with J gene TRBJ2-7; D gene unclear. Trimming shortened V by 7 bases and J by 4 bases, and 17 bases separated the two germline ends. There are 14 residues in the CDR3. Germline V lookup: CDR1 ENHRY, CDR2 SYGVKD. The CDR3 spells CAITYGPGPYEQYF. For the CDR3, the DNA is TGTGCCATCACTTACGGTCCTGGGCCATACGAGCAGTACTTC.

The chain employs TRBV11-2 and TRBJ2-2, with 9 positions matching TRBD1. The CDR3 has 16 amino acids. Trimming removed 6 bases from V and 0 bases from J; junction bases left unmatched: 5. CDR1 and CDR2 from the germline V gene are SGHAT and FQNNGV. CDR3 nucleotide sequence: TGTGCCAGCAGAAAACAGGGGGCAACGAACACCGGGGAGCTGTTTTTT. Amino acids: CASRKQGATNTGELFF.

The chain combines TRBV6-5 with TRBJ2-7; D is unclear. V lost 4 bases, J lost 1 base, and 11 bases lay in between. From germline, CDR1 is MNHEY and CDR2 SVGAGI. This CDR3 region has 14 residues. The CDR3 loop reads CASSSVLGSYEQYF. The CDR3 nucleotides are TGTGCCAGCAGTTCTGTATTGGGTTCCTACGAGCAGTACTTC.

This sequence joins TRBV3-1 (or the pseudogene TRBV3-2) and TRBJ2-5, with D unresolved. Germline lookup yields CDR1 LGHDT and CDR2 YNNKEL (reference sequence). This CDR3 has 15 residues. V was shortened by 0 bases and J by 2 bases, with 10 bases between the two germline ends. The CDR3 coding sequence is TGTGCCAGCAGCCAAGATTTTCGCTTACAAGAGACCCAGTACTTC. It specifies CASSQDFRLQETQYF.

CDR3 sequence reads: CASSPDLLSHNEQFF. The DNA of the CDR3 is TGTGCCAGCAGTCCGGACCTACTTTCCCACAATGAGCAGTTCTTC. This chain links TRBV27 with TRBJ2-1, with no clear D. The CDR3 covers 15 residues. Germline V gene data show CDR1 as MNHEY and CDR2 as SMNVEV (reference sequence). With 5 bases removed from V and 5 bases from J, the gap between germline ends came to 16 bases.

The gene calls are TRBV28 and TRBJ1-1, with a weak D call TRBD1 (5 bases). Trimming removed 1 base at V and 5 bases at J, with 14 bases between. The CDR3 length is 15 residues. The germline V gene has CDR1 MDHEN and CDR2 SYDVKM. The CDR3 reads CASSLSATAGTEAFF. The CDR3 nucleotides are TGTGCCAGCAGTTTATCGGCGACAGCAGGGACTGAAGCTTTCTTT.

The chain carries TRBV18 and TRBJ2-7; D is perhaps TRBD1 or TRBD2 (5 bases each). Germline V gene sequence: CDR1 KGHSH, CDR2 LQKENI. The CDR3 extends over 15 amino acids. V shed 3 bases and J shed 0 bases, with 12 bases lying between them. CDR3 DNA sequence: TGTGCCAGCTCACCGTCAGGGACCATCTCCTACGAGCAGTACTTC. Encoded protein: CASSPSGTISYEQYF.

The rearrangement uses TRBV12-5 and TRBJ1-1, with TRBD1 as a possible D gene (6 bases). This CDR3 is 13 amino acids long. V gave up 1 base and J gave up 5 bases, with 8 bases separating them. The germline gives CDR1 LGHNT, CDR2 FRNRAP. The CDR3 sequence is CASGLEGGTEAFF. For the CDR3, the DNA is TGTGCTAGTGGTTTGGAAGGGGGAACTGAAGCTTTCTTT.

The rearrangement joins TRBV5-4 to TRBJ2-5; D perhaps matches TRBD2 (6 bases). CDR3 size: 14 residues. With 2 bases removed from V and 9 bases from J, the gap between germline ends came to 17 bases. CDR1 and CDR2 (germline): SGHNT, YYREEE (reference sequence). CDR3 nucleotide sequence: TGTGCCAGCAGCTTAGGAGGGGCCGCCATGGCCCAGTACTTC. It is translated as CASSLGGAAMAQYF.

The V gene is TRBV10-1, the J gene TRBJ1-1; TRBD1 might be the D (5 bases). The V end was cut by 6 bases, the J end by 4 bases, with 12 bases between. The length of the CDR3 is 13 residues. Germline V gene sequence: CDR1 WNHNN, CDR2 SYGVQD (reference sequence). The CDR3: CASSAGTGTEAFF. The CDR3 bases are TGCGCCAGCAGCGCGGGGACCGGCACTGAAGCTTTCTTT.

CDR3 loop: CASSHRVTNTEAFF. CDR3 DNA sequence: TGTGCCAGCAGCCACAGGGTAACGAACACTGAAGCTTTCTTT. The rearrangement uses TRBV14 and TRBJ1-1; possible D gene TRBD1, 5 bases. CDR1 is SGHDN and CDR2 is FVKESK in the germline V gene. Trimming took off 3 bases at V and 1 base at J, with 9 bases between the two ends. The length of the CDR3 is 14 residues.

The V and J genes are TRBV6-2 or TRBV6-3 and TRBJ2-2, with 9 positions matching TRBD2. Germline V CDR1 and CDR2: MNHEY, SVGEGT. This CDR3 is built from 17 residues. Trimming at V came to 0 bases and at J to 3 bases, leaving 5 bases not matched to a gene. In nucleotides, the CDR3 is TGTGCCAGCAGTTACTCGCGGCGGGAGGGATACACCGGGGAGCTGTTTTTT. This translates into CASSYSRREGYTGELFF.

This chain joins TRBV14 and TRBJ1-2; possibly TRBD1 for D (5 bases). The CDR3 runs 13 residues. Trimming cost V 1 base and J 4 bases, with 7 bases left between them. Germline V gene lookup returns CDR1 SGHDN and CDR2 FVKESK. CDR3 sequence (DNA): TGTGCCAGCAGCCAAGTCGGGGGCTATGGCTACACCTTC. Translating gives CASSQVGGYGYTF.

V gene TRBV29-1 combines with J gene TRBJ2-6; 11 bases agree with TRBD1. The J segment lost 4 bases and the V segment lost 6 bases, leaving 8 bases of the junction unmatched. CDR3 length: 16 residues. The germline V gene has CDR1 SQVTM and CDR2 ANQGSEA. The CDR3 here is CSVAGQGAGGANVLTF. CDR3 nucleotides: TGCAGCGTCGCTGGACAGGGGGCGGGAGGGGCCAACGTCCTGACTTTC.

The chain carries TRBV15 and TRBJ1-5; D ambiguous. CDR1 is LNHNV and CDR2 is YYDKDF in the germline V gene (reference sequence). Trimming shortened V by 0 bases and J by 9 bases, and 6 bases separated the two germline ends. This CDR3 is 12 amino acids long. The DNA for the CDR3 is TGTGCCACCAGCAGAGATTTAAGGCCCCAGCATTTT. It is translated as CATSRDLRPQHF.

The CDR3 loop is CAWRVYEGGEQYF. CDR3 DNA sequence: TGTGCCTGGAGAGTCTACGAAGGCGGGGAGCAGTACTTC. The chain carries TRBV30 and TRBJ2-7; TRBD2 is a possible D gene (5 bases). The germline CDR1 and CDR2 sequences are GTSNPN and SVGIG (reference sequence). V lost 3 bases and J lost 7, with 16 bases in between. CDR3 length: 13 amino acids.

The chain couples TRBV9 to TRBJ2-7, with D perhaps TRBD2 (5 bases). Germline-derived CDR1 and CDR2 are SGDLS and YYNGEE. The CDR3 contains 13 residues. V was shortened by 3 bases and J by 3 bases, with 10 bases between the two germline ends. The CDR3 reads CASSAGVHYEQYF. CDR3 nucleotides: TGTGCCAGCAGCGCCGGGGTTCACTACGAGCAGTACTTC.